This TCR beta chain was obtained from a study of cytomegalovirus exposure and HLA in healthy donors (dated by TCRdb to 2016 to 2017). Regarding the study in general: An earlier analysis of approximately 640 of the donors reported about 250 Gb of sequence data and 117 million unique TCR beta sequences from about 200 million T cells. An early release covering around 630 HLA-typed donors comprised roughly 300 gigabases of sequencing data and approximately 85 million unique TCR sequences. Of the approximately 400 genotyped donors, roughly 85% fell in the genetic ancestry cluster associated with self-reported Caucasian donors. The study aimed to test whether signatures of past pathogen exposure could be identified by cataloging public T cell receptors. Using immunosequencing, the study profiled T cell repertoires from fewer than 850 subjects and related those repertoires to cytomegalovirus serostatus. Besides the first cohort of roughly 700 subjects, a separate validation cohort made up of around 120 different subjects was used. To predict cytomegalovirus infection status, the study combined high-throughput TCR immunosequencing, statistical association of individual TCRs with disease status, and machine learning. To study patterns of TCR occurrence, a later analysis re-analyzed previously published TCR beta repertoires from 550 to 800 donors and added high-resolution HLA genotyping. The later analysis used no new phenotypic data to find candidate immune exposures, relying instead on TCR beta sequences and their occurrence across donors. In an earlier analysis of 500 to 650 of the donors, high-throughput TCR beta sequencing was used to judge whether each TCR beta V gene segment behaved as functional or pseudogenic. Donor age, sex, ethnicity and CMV serostatus were compiled alongside the repertoire data. Genome-wide SNP genotypes for about 55% of the 666 donors were used in a later genetic analysis, which treated that subset as a discovery cohort. All discovery cohort repertoires had been generated using a single sequencing platform. Class I and class II HLA loci were covered by the typing at four-digit resolution. Typing coverage differed by locus: A, B, C, DRB1 and DQB1 were typed in about 620-630 donors, DQA1 in roughly 510, DPA1 in nearly 610, and DPB1 in just under 490. Several DR-DQ haplotypes were handled as single units for association and clustering because linkage in the cohort was strong. Among roughly 370 genotyped donors of the cohort, an average of around 240,000 unique TCR beta nucleotide sequences were sequenced per donor, around 18% of them non-productive. General conclusions and limits of the study: A group of highly shared sequence variants was considered likely to be a technical artifact of the sequencing pipeline. In an earlier analysis of 450 to 750 of the donors, most TCR beta V segments appeared in productive rearrangements about 87% or about 30% of the time, broadly matching IMGT annotations. The 87-base-pair reads could not distinguish some IMGT-functional V segments, including TRBV6-2 and TRBV6-3, so those segments were excluded. At a false discovery rate of 0.05, a later analysis linked 16,951 TCR beta sequences to specific HLA alleles. A later analysis found that HLA-associated TCR beta chains were more clonally expanded and had lower generation probabilities than equally common non-associated chains. The earlier analysis of 587 of the donors excluded some 16 rarely observed V segments, including chromosome 9 orphons, because counts were too low. Sequencing depth was assumed to be roughly uniform across donors in the presence/absence analyses, though that assumption may not hold. Strong co-occurrence of HLA alleles, especially DR and DQ, made assigning TCR associations to individual alleles difficult. V-gene and J-gene trimming of TCR beta chains was associated with a missense DCLRE1C variant in a later genetic analysis, and the association was replicated in an independent cohort. For the cohort, immune exposure information was limited to CMV serostatus. Several of the top co-occurrence clusters appeared to be linked to parvovirus B19, influenza, CMV and Epstein-Barr virus, according to a later analysis. The authors suggested that the approach could potentially be extended to other disease states and immunological phenotypes. In a later analysis, TCR association rates were found to vary across HLA loci, with the most associated TCRs seen for DRB1 alleles and the fewest for HLA-C alleles. Across donors, most TCR sequences were observed very rarely, whereas some public TCRs were present in many individuals. Correlated functional status among segregating V segments might reflect linkage disequilibrium, but an unknown experimental factor could not be ruled out. A few of the identified cytomegalovirus-associated TCR beta chains were confirmed in vitro to be specific for cytomegalovirus antigens. The classifier was reported to diagnose cytomegalovirus status with high specificity and sensitivity in both the original cohort and the validation cohort. Because some donors lacked HLA typing at each locus, the association tests relied only on the typed subset. According to a later genetic analysis, donors in an Asian-associated ancestry cluster had fewer N-insertions in productive TCRs than the roughly 670-donor mean. The study listed approximately 160 TCR beta chains as associated with cytomegalovirus. A later analysis found that most CMV-associated TCR beta chains appeared HLA-restricted, with HLA associations seemingly driven largely by CMV exposure. The cohort was sequenced for TCR beta chains only, and without alpha or paired-chain data the features that could be detected were limited. A further reported finding was that TCR beta sequences accurately predicted the HLA-A and HLA-B alleles for most subjects in the first cohort.

The cohort was made up of around 720 healthy bone marrow donors. At the time of sampling, all cohort members were nominally healthy, though unrecorded immune exposures were likely present. The donor was CMV seronegative and belonged to the group of 320 or so seronegative cohort members. Each donor provided a peripheral blood sample, and peripheral blood mononuclear cells were used for TCR beta sequencing. Genomic DNA extraction from the blood cell samples was performed with the Qiagen DNeasy Blood Extraction Kit. The germline V gene supplies CDR1 MDHEN and CDR2 SYDVKM. The CDR3 starts with the cysteine, ends with the phenylalanine, and has 16 residues. The entry retains the CDR3 DNA only, 48 bases that are in frame from base 1. The junction carries 14 bases between V and J, which are trimmed by 5 bases and 0 bases respectively. The receptor library was made with the immunoSEQ multiplex PCR assay. The multiplex PCR relied on a mix of 60 forward primers for TCR Vbeta segments and 13 reverse primers for TCR Jbeta segments. The CDR3 region of rearranged TCR beta genes was amplified from genomic DNA with a multiplex PCR assay. The amplified TCR beta libraries were sequenced on the Illumina HiSeq System as 87-base-pair reads. The source study handled its data this way. Across the roughly 700 repertoires, a later analysis counted some 80 million unique TCR beta chains, around 11 million of which were shared by at least two donors. Raw reads were error-corrected and collapsed into unique sequences with a nearest-neighbor algorithm that merged closely related sequences to remove PCR and sequencing errors. Alignment of CDR3 sequences to IMGT reference sequences was used to assign V, D and J gene segments. For a sequence to be retained, a match of at least six nucleotides to both a V gene segment and a J gene segment was required. A rearrangement was called productive if the CDR3 had no stop codons and remained in frame with V and J, and every other rearrangement was called non-productive. Following IMGT convention, CDR3 was defined as the stretch from the second conserved V-encoded cysteine to the conserved J-encoded phenylalanine. The earlier analysis of about 610 of the donors excluded sequences that lacked an unambiguous match to a single V gene segment. An earlier analysis of 587 of the donors called V segments functional above 56.7% productive rearrangements and segregating when the between-donor standard deviation exceeded 5%. A statistical classification framework was built to diagnose cytomegalovirus status from the catalog of TCR beta chain sequences. V and J gene assignment, in a later analysis, came from comparing TCR nucleotide sequences with IMGT/GENE-DB human TR gene sequences. In a later analysis, CDR3 sequences and most-parsimonious VDJ recombination scenarios were assigned using the TCRdist pipeline. In a later analysis, each TCR beta chain was defined by its CDR3 amino acid sequence together with its V-gene family, and reads without a unique V-gene family were excluded. To address suspected cross-contamination and a sequencing artifact, a later analysis removed under 600 highly shared, low-generation-probability nucleotide sequences. In a later analysis, a clonal expansion index was calculated for each public chain from normalized within-repertoire ranks of inferred template counts. In a later analysis, generation probabilities were computed with a VDJ recombination model fitted to out-of-frame rearrangements, and the resulting probabilities were checked against IGoR. In a later analysis, hypergeometric tests were used to score TCR-TCR, TCR-HLA and TCR-CMV co-occurrence, with a repertoire-size bias correction applied to TCR pairs. In a later analysis, false discovery rates were estimated by permuting HLA or CMV assignments 20 times. In a later analysis, co-occurring TCRs were grouped using DBSCAN, and TCRdist sequence similarity was added for clustering within HLA-allele-positive subsets. Co-occurrence clustering excluded repertoires with fewer than 30,000 or more than 120,000 public chains, plus five with anomalous nucleotide sharing. TCRdb took over this immuneACCESS table, retaining in-frame rearrangements with V and J assigned. Such tables are incomplete; in checked studies, under half of the missing clones stem from an unresolved V gene, and the remainder is unexplained. For V, J and clone size, that table is used; D and trimming come from the DNA. This sample gives approximately 220,000 clones in total; almost 80% of them show up just once. The ten largest clones represent around 1.8% of the sample.

This clone was observed a handful of times. Its binding antigen is unknown. No base-level quality is on record; no much larger clone is a single base apart. This receptor was obtained from a man aged 18 to 29 in good health and CMV-seronegative. The sample comprised PBMCs. This chain joins TRBV28 to TRBJ2-1; TRBD2 could be the D gene, as 5 bases match. The CDR3 region has the sequence CASSILVSSSYNEQFF. The DNA sequence is as follows: TGTGCCAGCAGTATACTAGTTTCCAGCTCCTACAATGAGCAGTTCTTC.